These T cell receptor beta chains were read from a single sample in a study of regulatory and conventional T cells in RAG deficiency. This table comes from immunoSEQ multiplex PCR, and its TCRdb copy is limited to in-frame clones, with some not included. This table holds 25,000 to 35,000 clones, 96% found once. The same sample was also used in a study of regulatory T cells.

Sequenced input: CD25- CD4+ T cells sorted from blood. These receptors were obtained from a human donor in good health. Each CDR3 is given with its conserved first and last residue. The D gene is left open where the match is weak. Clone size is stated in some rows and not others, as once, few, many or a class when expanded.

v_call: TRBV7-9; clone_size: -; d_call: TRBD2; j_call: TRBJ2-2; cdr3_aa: CASSLVLAGNTGELFF; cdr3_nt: TGTGCCAGCAGCTTAGTCCTAGCGGGGAACACCGGGGAGCTGTTTTTT
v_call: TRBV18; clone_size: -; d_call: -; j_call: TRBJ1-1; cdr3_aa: CASSPMDPRVNTEAFF; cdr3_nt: TGTGCCAGCTCACCGATGGATCCGAGGGTGAACACTGAAGCTTTCTTT
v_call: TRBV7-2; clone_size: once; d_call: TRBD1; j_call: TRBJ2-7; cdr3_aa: CASSPGGQETYEQYF; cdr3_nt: TGTGCCAGCAGCCCAGGGGGACAGGAGACCTACGAGCAGTACTTC
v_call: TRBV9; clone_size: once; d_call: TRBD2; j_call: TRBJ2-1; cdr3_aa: CASSPSALLAGGYYNEQFF; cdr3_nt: TGTGCCAGCAGCCCTAGTGCCTTACTAGCGGGAGGGTACTACAATGAGCAGTTCTTC
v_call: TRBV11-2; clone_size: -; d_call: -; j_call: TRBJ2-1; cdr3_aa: CASSLASGEQFF; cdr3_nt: TGTGCCAGCAGCTTAGCATCAGGGGAGCAGTTCTTC
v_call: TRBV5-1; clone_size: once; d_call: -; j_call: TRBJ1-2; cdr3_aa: CASSSLEGNYGYTF; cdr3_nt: TGCGCCAGCAGCAGCTTGGAGGGGAACTATGGCTACACCTTC
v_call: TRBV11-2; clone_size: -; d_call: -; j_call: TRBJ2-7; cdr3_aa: CASSLAQGQTYEQYF; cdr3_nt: TGTGCCAGCAGCTTAGCACAGGGCCAAACCTACGAGCAGTACTTC
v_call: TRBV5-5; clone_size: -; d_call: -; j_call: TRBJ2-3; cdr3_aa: CASSLITADTQYF; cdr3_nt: TGTGCCAGCAGCTTGATCACGGCAGATACGCAGTATTTT
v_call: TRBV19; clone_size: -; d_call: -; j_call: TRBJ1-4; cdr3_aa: CASSVRYRATNEKLFF; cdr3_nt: TGTGCCAGTAGTGTCCGCTACAGGGCAACTAATGAAAAACTGTTTTTT
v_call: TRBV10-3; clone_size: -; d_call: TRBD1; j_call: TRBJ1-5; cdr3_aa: CAISATGDQPQHF; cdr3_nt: TGTGCCATCAGTGCAACAGGGGATCAGCCCCAGCATTTT
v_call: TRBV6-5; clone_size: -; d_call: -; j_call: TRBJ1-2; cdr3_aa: CASSPQGGLAYGYTF; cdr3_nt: TGTGCCAGCAGCCCCCAGGGCGGCTTGGCCTATGGCTACACCTTC
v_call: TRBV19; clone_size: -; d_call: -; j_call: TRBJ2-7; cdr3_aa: CATSGLYEQYF; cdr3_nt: TGTGCCACCTCGGGGTTGTACGAGCAGTACTTC
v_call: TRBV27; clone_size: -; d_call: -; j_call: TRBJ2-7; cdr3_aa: CASSLSAPRFGIGYEQYF; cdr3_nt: TGTGCCAGCAGTTTATCAGCGCCTCGATTTGGAATCGGCTACGAGCAGTACTTC
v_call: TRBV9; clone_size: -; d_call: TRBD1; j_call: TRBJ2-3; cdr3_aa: CASSVQGASGTDTQYF; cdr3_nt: TGTGCCAGCAGCGTCCAGGGGGCGTCTGGCACAGATACGCAGTATTTT
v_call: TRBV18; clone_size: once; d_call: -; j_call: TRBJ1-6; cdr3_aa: CASSPIPQGSGSYNSPLHF; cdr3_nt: TGTGCCAGCTCGCCTATACCACAGGGATCTGGCTCCTATAATTCACCCCTCCACTTT
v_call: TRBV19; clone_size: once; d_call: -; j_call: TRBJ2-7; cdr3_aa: CASSEAEGEIRTYEQYF; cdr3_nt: TGTGCCAGTAGTGAGGCCGAGGGGGAGATAAGGACCTACGAGCAGTACTTC
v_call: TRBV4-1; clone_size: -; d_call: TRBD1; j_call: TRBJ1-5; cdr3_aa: CASSQPRQGFSNQPQHF; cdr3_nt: TGCGCCAGCAGCCAGCCGAGACAGGGGTTTAGCAATCAGCCCCAGCATTTT
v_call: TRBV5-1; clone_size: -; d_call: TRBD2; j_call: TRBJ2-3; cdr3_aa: CASSGTSGVLDTQYF; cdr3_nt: TGCGCCAGCAGCGGGACTAGCGGGGTTTTAGATACGCAGTATTTT
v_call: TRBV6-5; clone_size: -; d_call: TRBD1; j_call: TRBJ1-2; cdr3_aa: CASSYRMDRGYGYTF; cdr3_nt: TGTGCCAGCAGTTACCGCATGGACAGGGGCTATGGCTACACCTTC
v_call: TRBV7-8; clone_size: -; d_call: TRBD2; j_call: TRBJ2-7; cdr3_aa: CASSLDSGGVSYEQYF; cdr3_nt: TGTGCCAGCAGCTTAGACAGCGGGGGCGTCTCCTACGAGCAGTACTTC
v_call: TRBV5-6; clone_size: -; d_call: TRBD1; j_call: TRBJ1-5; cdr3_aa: CASSSGQGRTRQPQHF; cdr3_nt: TGTGCCAGCAGCTCCGGACAGGGAAGGACGCGTCAGCCCCAGCATTTT
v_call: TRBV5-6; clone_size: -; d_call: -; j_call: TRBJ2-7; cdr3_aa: CASSLEVGVIGYEQYF; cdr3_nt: TGTGCCAGCAGCTTGGAAGTCGGGGTAATTGGCTACGAGCAGTACTTC
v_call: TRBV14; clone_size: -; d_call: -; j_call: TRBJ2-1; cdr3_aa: CASSGRSSYNEQFF; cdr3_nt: TGTGCCAGCAGCGGGCGAAGCTCCTACAATGAGCAGTTCTTC
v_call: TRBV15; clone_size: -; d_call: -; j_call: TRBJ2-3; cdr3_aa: CATSRGTSRSTDTQYF; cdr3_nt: TGTGCCACCAGCAGAGGTACTAGCCGCAGCACAGATACGCAGTATTTT
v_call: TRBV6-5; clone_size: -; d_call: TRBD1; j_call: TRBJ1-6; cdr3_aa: CASSYTDRGDSPLHF; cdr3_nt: TGTGCCAGCAGTTATACAGACAGGGGGGATTCACCCCTCCACTTT
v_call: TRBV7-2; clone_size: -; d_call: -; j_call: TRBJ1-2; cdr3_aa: CASSLTSGGGAKFYGYTF; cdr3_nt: TGTGCCAGCAGCTTGACCTCGGGAGGAGGGGCCAAGTTCTATGGCTACACCTTC
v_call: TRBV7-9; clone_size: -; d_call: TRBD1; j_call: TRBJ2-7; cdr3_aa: CASSSPGTGAYEQYF; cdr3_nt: TGTGCCAGCAGCAGTCCCGGGACAGGGGCCTACGAGCAGTACTTC
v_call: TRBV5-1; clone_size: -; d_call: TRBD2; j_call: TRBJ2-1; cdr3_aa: CASSLEISGGARNEQFF; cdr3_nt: TGCGCCAGCAGCTTAGAAATTAGCGGGGGGGCCAGAAATGAGCAGTTCTTC
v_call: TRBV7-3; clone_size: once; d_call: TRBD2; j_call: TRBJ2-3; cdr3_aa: CASSQFGTSGESQYF; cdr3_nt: TGTGCCAGCAGCCAATTCGGGACTAGCGGGGAGTCGCAGTATTTT
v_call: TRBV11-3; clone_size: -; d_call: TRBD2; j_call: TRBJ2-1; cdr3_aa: CASSLETSGRAYNEQFF; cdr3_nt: TGTGCCAGCAGCTTAGAGACTAGCGGGAGGGCTTACAATGAGCAGTTCTTC
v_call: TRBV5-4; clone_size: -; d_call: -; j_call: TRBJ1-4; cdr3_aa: CASSLSGGPEKLFF; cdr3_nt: TGTGCCAGCAGCTTGAGCGGGGGGCCGGAAAAACTGTTTTTT
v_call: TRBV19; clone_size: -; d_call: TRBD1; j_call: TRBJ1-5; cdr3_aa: CASSIARIGGQPNQPQHF; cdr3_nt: TGTGCCAGTAGTATAGCCCGAATCGGGGGACAGCCTAATCAGCCCCAGCATTTT
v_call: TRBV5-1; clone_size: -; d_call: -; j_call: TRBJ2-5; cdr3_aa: CASTLPSSPTTGETQYF; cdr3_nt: TGCGCCAGCACACTACCCAGCAGTCCTACCACCGGAGAGACCCAGTACTTC
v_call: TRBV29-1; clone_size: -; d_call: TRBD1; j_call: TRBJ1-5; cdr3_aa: CSVRQGSNQPQHF; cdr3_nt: TGCAGCGTTCGACAGGGGTCGAATCAGCCCCAGCATTTT
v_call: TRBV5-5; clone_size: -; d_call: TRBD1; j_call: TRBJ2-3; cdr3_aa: CASSSNRGPTDTQYF; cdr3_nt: TGTGCCAGCAGCTCGAACAGGGGGCCGACAGATACGCAGTATTTT
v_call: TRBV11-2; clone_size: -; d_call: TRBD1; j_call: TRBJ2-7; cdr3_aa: CASSRPGTGGLYEQYF; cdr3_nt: TGTGCCAGCAGCAGACCGGGGACAGGGGGGTTATACGAGCAGTACTTC
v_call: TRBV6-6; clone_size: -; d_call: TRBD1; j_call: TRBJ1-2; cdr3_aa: CASSYSGQSYGYTF; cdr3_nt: TGTGCCAGCAGTTACTCGGGACAGAGCTATGGCTACACCTTC
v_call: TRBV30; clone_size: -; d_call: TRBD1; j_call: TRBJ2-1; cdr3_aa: CAQGTGSYNEQFF; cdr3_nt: TGTGCCCAAGGGACAGGGTCCTACAATGAGCAGTTCTTC
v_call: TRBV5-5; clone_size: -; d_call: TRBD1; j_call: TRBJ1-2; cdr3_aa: CASSAGQGFTGYTF; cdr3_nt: TGTGCCAGCAGCGCGGGACAGGGTTTTACTGGCTACACCTTC
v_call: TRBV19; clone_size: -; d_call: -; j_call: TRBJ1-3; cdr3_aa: CASRASGSGNTIYF; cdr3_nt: TGTGCCAGTAGAGCTAGCGGTTCTGGAAACACCATATATTTT
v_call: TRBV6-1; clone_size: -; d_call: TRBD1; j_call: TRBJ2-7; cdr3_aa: CAARGQGMYEQYF; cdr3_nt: TGTGCCGCTCGGGGACAGGGGATGTACGAGCAGTACTTC
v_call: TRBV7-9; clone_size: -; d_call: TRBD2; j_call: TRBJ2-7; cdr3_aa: CASSLMTGGPIYEQYF; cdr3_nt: TGTGCCAGCAGCTTAATGACGGGAGGGCCAATCTACGAGCAGTACTTC
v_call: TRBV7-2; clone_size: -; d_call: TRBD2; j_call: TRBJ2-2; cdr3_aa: CASSYRTTSGSTGELFF; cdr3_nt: TGTGCCAGCAGCTACCGGACCACTAGCGGGAGCACCGGGGAGCTGTTTTTT
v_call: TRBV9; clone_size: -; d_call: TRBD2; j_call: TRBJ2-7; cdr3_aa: CASSVEIAGAGEQYF; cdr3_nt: TGTGCCAGCAGCGTAGAGATAGCGGGAGCGGGGGAGCAGTACTTC
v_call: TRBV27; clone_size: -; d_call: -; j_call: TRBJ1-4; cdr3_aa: CASSRPGLGKLFF; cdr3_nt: TGTGCCAGCAGCCGACCCGGACTAGGAAAACTGTTTTTT
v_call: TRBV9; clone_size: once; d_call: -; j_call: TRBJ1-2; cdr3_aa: CASSEGGTYGYTF; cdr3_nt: TGTGCCAGCAGCGAGGGGGGGACCTATGGCTACACCTTC
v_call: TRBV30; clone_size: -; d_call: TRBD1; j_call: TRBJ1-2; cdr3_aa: CAWGDRGAYGYTF; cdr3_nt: TGTGCCTGGGGGGACAGGGGGGCCTATGGCTACACCTTC
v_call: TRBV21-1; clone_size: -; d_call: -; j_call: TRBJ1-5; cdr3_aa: CASSTTVLNQPQHF; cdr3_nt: TGTGCCAGCAGCACGACAGTGCTTAATCAGCCCCAGCATTTT
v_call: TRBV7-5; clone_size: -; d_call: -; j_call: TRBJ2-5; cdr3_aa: CVRSLFVQGSRETQYF; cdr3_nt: TGTGTCAGAAGCTTATTCGTACAGGGCAGCCGGGAGACCCAGTACTTC
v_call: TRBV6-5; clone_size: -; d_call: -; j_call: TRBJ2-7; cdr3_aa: CASSYSRGYEQYF; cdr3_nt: TGTGCCAGCAGTTACTCACGCGGTTACGAGCAGTACTTC
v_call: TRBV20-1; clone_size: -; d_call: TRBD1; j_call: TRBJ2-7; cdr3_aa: CSVGTGVF; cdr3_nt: TGCAGTGTAGGGACAGGGGTCTTC